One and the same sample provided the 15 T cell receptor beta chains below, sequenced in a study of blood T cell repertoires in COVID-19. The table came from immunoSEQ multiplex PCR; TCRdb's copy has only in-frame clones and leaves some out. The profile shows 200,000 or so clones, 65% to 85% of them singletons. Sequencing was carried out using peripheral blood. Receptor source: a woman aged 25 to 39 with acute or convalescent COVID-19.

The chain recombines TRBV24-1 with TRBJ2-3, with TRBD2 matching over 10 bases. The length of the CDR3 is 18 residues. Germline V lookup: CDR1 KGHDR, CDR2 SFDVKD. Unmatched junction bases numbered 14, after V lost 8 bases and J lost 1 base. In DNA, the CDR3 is TGTGCCACCACCTCCCGTACGACCGGGACTAGCGGCACAGATACGCAGTATTTT. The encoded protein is CATTSRTTGTSGTDTQYF.

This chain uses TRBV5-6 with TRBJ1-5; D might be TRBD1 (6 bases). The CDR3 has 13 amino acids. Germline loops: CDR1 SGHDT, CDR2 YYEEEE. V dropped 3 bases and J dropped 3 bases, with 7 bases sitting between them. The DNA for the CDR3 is TGTGCCAGCAGCTACAGGGCCAATCAGCCCCAGCATTTT. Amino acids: CASSYRANQPQHF.

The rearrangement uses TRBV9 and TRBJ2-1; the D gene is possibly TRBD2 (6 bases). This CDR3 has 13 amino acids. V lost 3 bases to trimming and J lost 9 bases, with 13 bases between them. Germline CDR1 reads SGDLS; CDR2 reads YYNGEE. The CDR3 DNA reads TGTGCCAGCAGCGGCGGGACCAGCGGTGAGCAGTTCTTC. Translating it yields CASSGGTSGEQFF. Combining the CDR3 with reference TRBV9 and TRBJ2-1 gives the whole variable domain DSGVTQTPKHLITATGQRVTLRCSPRSGDLSVYWYQQSLDQGLQFLIQYYNGEERAKGNILERFSAQQFPDLHSELNLSSLELGDSALYFCASSGGTSGEQFFGPGTRLTVL.

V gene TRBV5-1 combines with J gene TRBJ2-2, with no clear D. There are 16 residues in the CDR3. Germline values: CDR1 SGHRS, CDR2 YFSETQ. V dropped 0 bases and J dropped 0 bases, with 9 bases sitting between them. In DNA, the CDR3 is TGCGCCAGCAGCTTGGTACAGTCCTCGAACACCGGGGAGCTGTTTTTT. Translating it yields CASSLVQSSNTGELFF.

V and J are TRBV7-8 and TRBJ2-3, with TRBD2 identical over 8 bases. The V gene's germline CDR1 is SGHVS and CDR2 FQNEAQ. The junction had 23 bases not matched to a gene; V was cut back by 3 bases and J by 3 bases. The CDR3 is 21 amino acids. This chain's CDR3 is CASSFALGTRGGGSRTDTQYF. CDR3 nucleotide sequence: TGTGCCAGCAGCTTCGCGTTGGGAACTCGGGGGGGCGGGAGTCGGACAGATACGCAGTATTTT.

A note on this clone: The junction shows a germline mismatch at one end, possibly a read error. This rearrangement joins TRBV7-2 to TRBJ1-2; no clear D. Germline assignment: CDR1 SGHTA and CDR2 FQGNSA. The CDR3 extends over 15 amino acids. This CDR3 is CASSLGRGRDYGYTF. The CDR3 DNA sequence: TGTGCCAGCAGCTTAGGGCGTGGCAGAGACTATGGCTATACCTTC. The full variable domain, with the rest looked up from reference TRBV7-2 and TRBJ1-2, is GAGVSQSPSNKVTEKGKDVELRCDPISGHTALYWYRQSLGQGLEFLIYFQGNSAPDKSGLPSDRFSAERTGGSVSTLTIQRTQQEDSAVYLCASSLGRGRDYGYTFGSGTRLTVV.

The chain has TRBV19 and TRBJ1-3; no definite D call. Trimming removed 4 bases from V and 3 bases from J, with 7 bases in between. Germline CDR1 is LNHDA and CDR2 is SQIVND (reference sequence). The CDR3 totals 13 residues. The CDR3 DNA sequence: TGTGCCAGTAGTACCCGTAATGGAAACACCATATATTTT. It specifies CASSTRNGNTIYF.

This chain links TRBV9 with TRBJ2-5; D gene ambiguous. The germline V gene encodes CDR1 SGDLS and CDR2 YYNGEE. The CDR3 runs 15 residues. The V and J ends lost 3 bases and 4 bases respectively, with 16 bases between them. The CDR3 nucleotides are TGTGCCAGCAGCGCCAACCCAGGTGTGCGAGAGACCCAGTACTTC. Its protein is CASSANPGVRETQYF.

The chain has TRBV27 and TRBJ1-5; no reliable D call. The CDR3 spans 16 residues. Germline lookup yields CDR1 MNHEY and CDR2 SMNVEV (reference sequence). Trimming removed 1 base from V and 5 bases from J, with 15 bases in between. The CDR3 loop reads CASSLWFPGEHQPQHF. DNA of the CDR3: TGTGCCAGCAGTTTATGGTTTCCGGGAGAACATCAGCCCCAGCATTTT.

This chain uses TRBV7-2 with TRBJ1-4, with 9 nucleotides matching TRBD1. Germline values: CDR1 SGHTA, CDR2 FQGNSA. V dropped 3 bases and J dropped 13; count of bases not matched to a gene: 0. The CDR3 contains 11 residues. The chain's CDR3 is CASSLGQGLFF. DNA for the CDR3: TGTGCCAGCAGCTTGGGACAGGGACTGTTTTTT. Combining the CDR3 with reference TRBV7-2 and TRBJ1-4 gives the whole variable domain GAGVSQSPSNKVTEKGKDVELRCDPISGHTALYWYRQSLGQGLEFLIYFQGNSAPDKSGLPSDRFSAERTGGSVSTLTIQRTQQEDSAVYLCASSLGQGLFFGSGTQLSVL.

The CDR3 sequence is CASSNSSPGANVLTF. The CDR3 nucleotides are TGTGCCAGCAGCAATAGCAGCCCTGGGGCCAACGTCCTGACTTTC. This chain joins TRBV21-1 and TRBJ2-6; the DNA was not compared with TRBD2, the D call given in the table. TRBV21-1 constitutes a pseudogene. The CDR3 runs 15 residues.

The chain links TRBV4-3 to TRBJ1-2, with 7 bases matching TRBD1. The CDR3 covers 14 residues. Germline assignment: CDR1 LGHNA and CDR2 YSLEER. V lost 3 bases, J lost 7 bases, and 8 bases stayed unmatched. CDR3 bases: TGCGCCAGCAGCCACCGACAGGGTGTGGTTGGCTACACCTTC. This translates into CASSHRQGVVGYTF.

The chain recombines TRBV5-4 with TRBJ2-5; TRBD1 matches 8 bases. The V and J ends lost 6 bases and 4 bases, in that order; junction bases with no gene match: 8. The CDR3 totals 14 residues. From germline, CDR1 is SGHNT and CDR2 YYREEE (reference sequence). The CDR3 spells CASTAGTGGETQYF. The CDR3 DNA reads TGTGCCAGCACGGCCGGGACAGGTGGAGAGACCCAGTACTTC.

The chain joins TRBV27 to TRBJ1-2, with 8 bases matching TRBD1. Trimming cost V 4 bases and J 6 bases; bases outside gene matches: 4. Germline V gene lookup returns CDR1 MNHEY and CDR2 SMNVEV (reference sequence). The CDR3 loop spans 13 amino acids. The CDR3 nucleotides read TGTGCCAGCAGTTCGGACAGGGCGAATGGCTACACCTTC. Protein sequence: CASSSDRANGYTF.

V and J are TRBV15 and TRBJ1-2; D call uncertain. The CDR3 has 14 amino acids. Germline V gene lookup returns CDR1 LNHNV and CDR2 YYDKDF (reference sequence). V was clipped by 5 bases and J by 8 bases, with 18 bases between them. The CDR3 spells CATSPQLGGGGYTF. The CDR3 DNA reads TGTGCCACCAGCCCCCAATTAGGAGGAGGAGGCTACACCTTC.